The 5 T cell receptor beta chains presented below share a single source sample, sequenced in a study of metastatic and nonmetastatic thyroid tumors. The entire patient cohort was treatment-naive prior to thyroid surgery. TCRdb reprocessed the PCR reads using MiXCR. The profile shows fewer than 16,000 clones, roughly a quarter of them singletons. The material sequenced was tumor tissue. These receptors originate from a female donor with papillary thyroid cancer or a benign thyroid nodule (not recorded which). Some clones in this sample may be carry-over from other donors' samples.

By share, this clone ranks as medium-sized (0.01 to 0.1%). The J gene is TRBJ2-7, the V gene TRBV28; 12 positions agree with TRBD2. Germline assignment: CDR1 MDHEN and CDR2 SYDVKM. This CDR3 spans 19 amino acids. Losses at the gene ends were 2 bases for V and 0 bases for J; bases not matched to a gene: 11. This CDR3 is CASSLHLAGGLRSSYEQYF. The DNA of the CDR3 is TGTGCCAGCAGTTTACACCTAGCGGGAGGGCTCAGGAGCTCCTACGAGCAGTACTTC.

This clone was observed once. One junction end disagrees with the germline gene, perhaps due to a read error. The same CDR3 arises from other DNA sequences in this sample as well. The chain recombines TRBV7-2 with TRBJ1-1; possibly TRBD1 for D (6 bases). CDR1 and CDR2 from the germline V gene are SGHTA and FQGNSA. The CDR3 covers 15 residues. This CDR3 is CASSPAGHANTEAFF. CDR3 DNA sequence: TGTGCCAGCAGCCCAGCGGGACACGCGAACACTGAAGCATTCTTC.

The rearrangement uses TRBV9 and TRBJ1-1, with TRBD1 as a possible D gene (5 bases). The CDR3 sequence is 14 residues long. The V gene lost 3 bases and the J gene lost 7 bases, with 16 bases spanning the gap. Germline CDR1 is SGDLS and CDR2 is YYNGEE. The CDR3 region is CASSATGWWGEAFF. In DNA, the CDR3 is TGTGCCAGCAGCGCAACAGGTTGGTGGGGTGAAGCTTTCTTT.

This clone was detected once. The rearrangement uses TRBV7-8 and TRBJ2-7; TRBD1 is a possible D gene (6 bases). The CDR3 covers 13 residues. V was cut by 5 bases and J by 6 bases, with 14 bases left in between. Per germline, CDR1 SGHVS and CDR2 FQNEAQ. CDR3 in DNA: TGTGCCAGCAGCGTCGGACAGATCTTCGAGCAGTACTTC. Translation: CASSVGQIFEQYF.

The chain combines TRBV28 with TRBJ2-7, with D unclear. V was trimmed by 7 bases and J by 4 bases, leaving 14 bases between them. The CDR3 consists of 13 residues. Germline CDR1 and CDR2: MDHEN and SYDVKM. The DNA of the CDR3 is TGTGCCAGCATCGATAGCTGGAGTTACGAGCAGTACTTC. This codes for CASIDSWSYEQYF.